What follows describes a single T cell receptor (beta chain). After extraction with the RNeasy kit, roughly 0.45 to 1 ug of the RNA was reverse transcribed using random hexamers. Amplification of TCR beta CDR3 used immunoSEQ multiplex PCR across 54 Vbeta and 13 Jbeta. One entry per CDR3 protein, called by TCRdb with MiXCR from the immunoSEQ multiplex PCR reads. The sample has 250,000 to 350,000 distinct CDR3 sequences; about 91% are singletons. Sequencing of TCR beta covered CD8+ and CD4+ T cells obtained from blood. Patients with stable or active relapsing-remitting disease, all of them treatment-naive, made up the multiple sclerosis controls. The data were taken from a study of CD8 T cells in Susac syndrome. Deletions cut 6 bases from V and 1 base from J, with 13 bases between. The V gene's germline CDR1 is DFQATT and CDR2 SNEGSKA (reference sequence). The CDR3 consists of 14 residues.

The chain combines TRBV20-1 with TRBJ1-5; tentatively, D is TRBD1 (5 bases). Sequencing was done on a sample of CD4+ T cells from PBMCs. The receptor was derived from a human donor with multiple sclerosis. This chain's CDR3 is CSAGGKGSNQPQHF. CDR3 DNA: TGCAGTGCGGGGGGGAAGGGAAGCAATCAGCCCCAGCATTTT.